This T cell receptor beta chain is from a study of blood T cell repertoires in COVID-19. V was shortened by 1 base and J by 9 bases, with 16 bases between the two germline ends. This CDR3 spans 15 amino acids. Germline loops: CDR1 MNHNS, CDR2 SASEGT. Original processing methods: Reference gene primer amplification gave estimated nucleated cell counts. Assay: immunoSEQ multiplex PCR; the TCRdb copy retains only in-frame clones and omits some. V and J calls and clone size are as listed in that table; D and trimming were resolved from the DNA. The sample holds 150,000 to 200,000 clones, more than 80% seen once.

The chain recombines TRBV6-1 with TRBJ1-5; perhaps TRBD1 as D (5 bases). Sequenced material: peripheral blood. The sequence came from a human donor in a cohort sampled during active COVID-19. In nucleotides, the CDR3 is TGTGCCAGCAGTGAAGTTATACAGGCGGATCGGCCCCAGCATTTT. Encoded protein: CASSEVIQADRPQHF.